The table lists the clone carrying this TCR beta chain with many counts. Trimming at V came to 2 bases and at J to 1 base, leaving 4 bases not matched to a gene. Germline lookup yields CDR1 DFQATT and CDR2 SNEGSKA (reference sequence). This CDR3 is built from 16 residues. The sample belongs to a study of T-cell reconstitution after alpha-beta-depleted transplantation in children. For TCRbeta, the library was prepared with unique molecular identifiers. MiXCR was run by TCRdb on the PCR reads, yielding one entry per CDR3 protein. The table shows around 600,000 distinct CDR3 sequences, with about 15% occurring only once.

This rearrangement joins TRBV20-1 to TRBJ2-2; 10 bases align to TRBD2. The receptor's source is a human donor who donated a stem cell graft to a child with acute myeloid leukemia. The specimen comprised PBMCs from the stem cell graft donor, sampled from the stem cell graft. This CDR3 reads CSARNRLAGNTGELFF. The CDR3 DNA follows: TGCAGTGCTAGAAACAGACTAGCGGGGAACACCGGGGAGCTGTTTTTT.